This T cell receptor (beta chain) was sequenced in a study of siplizumab effects on memory and regulatory T cells. General observations from the study: Left unconfirmed was the suppressive function of proliferating Tregs from siplizumab cultures. The alloreactive clones that mapped to unstimulated subsets made up only a minor fraction.

This clone was observed once. Its specificity is unknown. Here immunoSEQ multiplex PCR was the method, and the copy in TCRdb shows in-frame clones only, minus some. The sample has 80,000 to 130,000 clones; about 91% are singletons. V shed 4 bases and J 6 bases; nucleotides not matched to a gene: 9. The length of the CDR3 is 14 residues. The germline gives CDR1 SGHRS, CDR2 YFSETQ. Material: Tregs sorted from blood. This TCR was sampled from a human donor in good health. The gene calls are TRBV5-1 and TRBJ1-2; 7 nucleotides line up with TRBD1. The CDR3 spells CASSPRQGFDGYTF. Here the CDR3 DNA reads TGCGCCAGCAGCCCCCGACAGGGATTTGATGGCTACACCTTC.